This TCR beta chain is from a study of blood T cells in healthy people across ages. For this clonotype: Its antigen is not identified.

Broader study findings: There were more naive CD4+ cells and higher diversity in long-lived donors than in aged donors. Roughly linearly, TCR beta diversity per million T cells fell as age increased.

A sample-barcoded 5' primer and a J-beta primer mix were used in a second PCR of roughly 6 to 12 cycles. TCRdb recomputed calls from the 5' RACE reads with MiXCR, one row per CDR3 protein. This table holds some 1.7 million distinct CDR3 sequences, roughly 27% found once. Per sample, a minimum of 7 million PBMCs were isolated. V was clipped by 5 bases and J by 3 bases, with 19 bases between them. Germline CDR1 is SSHAT and CDR2 is FNYEAQ (reference sequence). CDR3 length: 16 amino acids. This chain connects TRBV7-7 to TRBJ2-5; D is possibly TRBD1 or TRBD2 (5 bases each). Sequenced sample: blood. The sequence came from a woman aged 25 to 39 in good health. For the CDR3, the DNA is TGTGCCAGCAGCCCCTATCGGGGCTCACAAGAAGAGACCCAGTACTTC. Translated, it gives CASSPYRGSQEETQYF.